Listed below are T cell receptor beta chains from one sample, sequenced in a study of molecular identifiers for immune sequencing clone quantification. From the PCR reads, TCRdb called clonotypes with MiXCR, one entry per CDR3 protein. The sample yields about 86,000 distinct CDR3 sequences, roughly 25% seen once. The sample was naive CD8+ T cells from blood, with Jurkat cell RNA spiked in. These receptor sequences come from a human donor in good health. Some libraries in this study had Jurkat cell RNA spiked in. Both conserved end residues are part of each CDR3. D genes are given only for firm matches. A clone size is listed for some rows: how often the clone was seen (once, few, many), or a class if it is expanded.

j_call: TRBJ2-5; v_call: TRBV7-9; clone_size: -; d_call: TRBD1; cdr3_nt: TGTGCCAGCAGCTTAATCCAGGGGGAAGAGACCCAGTACTTC; cdr3_aa: CASSLIQGEETQYF
j_call: TRBJ2-3; v_call: TRBV7-9; clone_size: -; d_call: TRBD2; cdr3_nt: TGTGCCAGCAGCTCCCATAGCGGGAGGGCCGGGGATACGCAGTATTTT; cdr3_aa: CASSSHSGRAGDTQYF
j_call: TRBJ2-7; v_call: TRBV12-5; clone_size: few; d_call: -; cdr3_nt: TGTGCTAGTGGAAAAGAACAGGGCATGATCCACGAGCAGTACTTC; cdr3_aa: CASGKEQGMIHEQYF
j_call: TRBJ1-1; v_call: TRBV4-1; clone_size: many; d_call: -; cdr3_nt: TGCGCCAGCAGCCAGAAAGTATTGGGAGATTGGGCTGAAGCTTTCTTT; cdr3_aa: CASSQKVLGDWAEAFF
j_call: TRBJ1-1; v_call: TRBV7-9; clone_size: -; d_call: -; cdr3_nt: TGTGCCAGCAGCTTAGCGTACAGGGAAGGCACTGAAGCTTTCTTT; cdr3_aa: CASSLAYREGTEAFF
j_call: TRBJ2-5; v_call: TRBV6-2/TRBV6-3; clone_size: -; d_call: -; cdr3_nt: TGTGCCAGTTCCGGGGGCAGGCCGTACTTC; cdr3_aa: CASSGGRPYF
j_call: TRBJ1-1; v_call: TRBV28; clone_size: many; d_call: -; cdr3_nt: TGTGCCAGCAGTTACAGGTACAGGGCCCTGTTGACTGAAGCTTTCTTT; cdr3_aa: CASSYRYRALLTEAFF
j_call: TRBJ2-3; v_call: TRBV9; clone_size: -; d_call: -; cdr3_nt: TGTGCCAGCAGCGTTCCAACAGATACGCAGTATTTT; cdr3_aa: CASSVPTDTQYF
j_call: TRBJ1-6; v_call: TRBV9; clone_size: few; d_call: -; cdr3_nt: TGTGCCAGCAGCGCAGAGTTCAGTGATTCACCCCTCCACTTT; cdr3_aa: CASSAEFSDSPLHF
j_call: TRBJ2-5; v_call: TRBV19; clone_size: many; d_call: -; cdr3_nt: TGTGCCAGTCAAAGGAGGGCCGGTGAGACCCAGTACTTC; cdr3_aa: CASQRRAGETQYF
j_call: TRBJ2-1; v_call: TRBV29-1; clone_size: many; d_call: -; cdr3_nt: TGCAGCGTTGAAGGTCCATCGGGTGAGCAGTTCTTC; cdr3_aa: CSVEGPSGEQFF
j_call: TRBJ1-4; v_call: TRBV9; clone_size: -; d_call: -; cdr3_nt: TGTGCCAGCAGCGTCTCTGGTGCAACTAATGAAAAACTGTTTTTT; cdr3_aa: CASSVSGATNEKLFF
j_call: TRBJ2-5; v_call: TRBV3-1; clone_size: few; d_call: TRBD2; cdr3_nt: TGTGCCAGCAGCCCAGTTCGGGGGGGCCAAGAGACCCAGTACTTC; cdr3_aa: CASSPVRGGQETQYF
j_call: TRBJ2-1; v_call: TRBV18; clone_size: few; d_call: TRBD2; cdr3_nt: TGTGCCAGCTCGCCTAGCGGGGGGTTCTACAATGAGCAGTTCTTC; cdr3_aa: CASSPSGGFYNEQFF
j_call: TRBJ2-5; v_call: TRBV6-1; clone_size: few; d_call: -; cdr3_nt: TGTGCCAGCTGTGAAGACTCCTTAGCGGACCAAGAGACCCAGTACTTC; cdr3_aa: CASCEDSLADQETQYF
j_call: TRBJ1-1; v_call: TRBV12-3/TRBV12-4; clone_size: few; d_call: -; cdr3_nt: TGTGCCAGCAGTTCGACAGTAAACACTGAAGCTTTCTTT; cdr3_aa: CASSSTVNTEAFF
j_call: TRBJ2-3; v_call: TRBV15; clone_size: many; d_call: TRBD2; cdr3_nt: TGTGCCACCAGCAGCCGCCTGGGACTAGCGGACGCACGAGATACGCAGTATTTT; cdr3_aa: CATSSRLGLADARDTQYF
j_call: TRBJ2-1; v_call: TRBV5-6; clone_size: -; d_call: TRBD2; cdr3_nt: TGTGCCAGCAGCTATTTTTCCGGGACTAGCTCCAATGAGCAGTTCTTC; cdr3_aa: CASSYFSGTSSNEQFF
j_call: TRBJ1-1; v_call: TRBV7-6; clone_size: -; d_call: -; cdr3_nt: TGTGCCAGCAGCTTAGGCGCAGTCGAACTGAACACTAAAGCTTTCTTT; cdr3_aa: CASSLGAVELNTKAFF
j_call: TRBJ2-7; v_call: TRBV20-1; clone_size: -; d_call: -; cdr3_nt: TGCAGTGCTAGAGATCCCACTTCCTACGAGCAGTACTTC; cdr3_aa: CSARDPTSYEQYF
j_call: TRBJ1-1; v_call: TRBV12-3/TRBV12-4; clone_size: many; d_call: -; cdr3_nt: TGTGCCAGCAGTTTTGGGGCAAACACTGAAGCTTTCTTT; cdr3_aa: CASSFGANTEAFF
j_call: TRBJ2-7; v_call: TRBV14; clone_size: many; d_call: -; cdr3_nt: TGTGCCAGCCGCGGACCGAACTACGAGCAGTACTTC; cdr3_aa: CASRGPNYEQYF
j_call: TRBJ2-6; v_call: TRBV30; clone_size: -; d_call: -; cdr3_nt: TGTGCCTGGAGCAGCGGATCTGGGGCCAACGTCCCGACTTTC; cdr3_aa: CAWSSGSGANVPTF
j_call: TRBJ1-2; v_call: TRBV28; clone_size: few; d_call: -; cdr3_nt: TGTGCCAGCAGTTTACAGGGGATGCAGAATGGCTACACCTTC; cdr3_aa: CASSLQGMQNGYTF
j_call: TRBJ1-5; v_call: TRBV7-6; clone_size: few; d_call: -; cdr3_nt: TGTGCCAGCAGCTTCGAGGGGGACCCTTATAGCAATCAGCCCCAGCATTTT; cdr3_aa: CASSFEGDPYSNQPQHF
j_call: TRBJ2-7; v_call: TRBV28; clone_size: many; d_call: -; cdr3_nt: TGTGCCAGCAGCCCCCCCGGGTTGGGGTCCTACGAGCAGTACTTC; cdr3_aa: CASSPPGLGSYEQYF
j_call: TRBJ2-7; v_call: TRBV10-1; clone_size: -; d_call: TRBD2; cdr3_nt: TGCGCCAGCGTCAACAGGGATCCCGGGACTAGCGGGGTCTACGAGCAGTACTTC; cdr3_aa: CASVNRDPGTSGVYEQYF
j_call: TRBJ1-1; v_call: TRBV20-1; clone_size: few; d_call: TRBD1; cdr3_nt: TGCAGCACCCAGGGGGAGAGTCACACTGAAGCTTTCTTT; cdr3_aa: CSTQGESHTEAFF
j_call: TRBJ1-5; v_call: TRBV20-1; clone_size: -; d_call: -; cdr3_nt: TGCAGTGCCCGGGGAGCAGGGTTCAACCAGCCCCAGCATTTT; cdr3_aa: CSARGAGFNQPQHF
j_call: TRBJ2-6; v_call: TRBV27; clone_size: few; d_call: -; cdr3_nt: TGTGCCAGCAGTTTATGGGGGTTTGGGGCCAACGTCCTGACTTTC; cdr3_aa: CASSLWGFGANVLTF
j_call: TRBJ2-3; v_call: TRBV6-2/TRBV6-3; clone_size: few; d_call: -; cdr3_nt: TGTGCCAGCAGTTACACACTCAGAGATACGCAGTATTTT; cdr3_aa: CASSYTLRDTQYF
j_call: TRBJ2-1; v_call: TRBV30; clone_size: -; d_call: -; cdr3_nt: TGTGCCTGGAGTCTTTCCAGGGGCAATGAGCAGTTCTTC; cdr3_aa: CAWSLSRGNEQFF